These T cell receptor beta chains were read from a single sample in a study of blood T cell repertoires in COVID-19. Libraries were prepared by immunoSEQ multiplex PCR; TCRdb keeps only in-frame clonotypes and omits some of them. Among about 98,000 clones listed, 80% to 85% were seen once. The sequenced sample consisted of peripheral blood. Every receptor here comes from a man aged 60 to 75 with acute or convalescent COVID-19. Each CDR3 is given with its conserved first and last residue. A D gene is named only where the DNA matches it firmly. Not every row has a clone size; where given, it reads once, few, many or a size class.

v_call	clone_size	j_call	d_call	cdr3_aa	cdr3_nt
TRBV12-5	-	TRBJ2-2	-	CASALTSGAYTGELFF	TGTGCTAGTGCTCTTACGTCGGGAGCTTACACCGGGGAGCTGTTTTTT
TRBV2	-	TRBJ1-4	-	CASSDARAATNEKLFF	TGTGCCAGCAGTGATGCCAGGGCCGCAACTAATGAAAAACTGTTTTTT
TRBV7-2	-	TRBJ1-2	-	CASSAEVNGYTF	TGTGCCAGCAGCGCGGAGGTTAATGGCTACACCTTC
TRBV19	-	TRBJ1-5	-	CASSLAFNGNQPQHF	TGTGCCAGTAGTTTGGCCTTTAATGGCAATCAGCCCCAGCATTTT
TRBV3-1/TRBV3-2	-	TRBJ2-1	-	CASSHPSTQNYNEQFF	TGTGCCAGCAGCCACCCCTCGACACAGAACTACAATGAGCAGTTCTTC
TRBV5-1	-	TRBJ1-2	TRBD1	CASSLGQGDYGYTF	TGCGCCAGCAGCTTGGGACAGGGTGACTATGGCTACACCTTC
TRBV10-3	-	TRBJ2-1	TRBD2	CAISPTSGGSNEQFF	TGTGCCATCAGCCCGACTAGCGGGGGATCCAATGAGCAGTTCTTC
TRBV29-1	-	TRBJ2-6	-	CSVVLAEGIRSVLTF	TGCAGCGTTGTGTTAGCGGAGGGTATTAGGAGCGTCCTGACTTTC
TRBV6-5	-	TRBJ1-1	-	CASRRSMNTEAFF	TGTGCCAGCAGGCGAAGTATGAACACTGAAGCTTTCTTT
TRBV6-5	-	TRBJ2-5	-	CATSRSGTLQETQYF	TGTGCCACCTCGAGGTCCGGGACACTACAAGAGACCCAGTACTTC
TRBV9	-	TRBJ2-1	-	CASSAGSYNEQFF	TGTGCCAGCAGCGCTGGGAGTTACAATGAGCAGTTCTTC
TRBV6-5	-	TRBJ2-3	-	CASSYPRGTQYF	TGTGCCAGCAGTTACCCTAGGGGTACGCAGTATTTT
TRBV28	once	TRBJ1-6	-	CASSLRNSYNSPLHF	TGTGCCAGCAGTTTGCGTAACTCCTATAATTCACCCCTCCACTTT
TRBV27	-	TRBJ2-5	TRBD1	CASTQGQGSAGTQYF	TGTGCCAGCACCCAAGGACAGGGTAGTGCAGGGACCCAGTACTTC
TRBV12-3/TRBV12-4	-	TRBJ1-6	-	CASTRIQNSPLHF	TGTGCCAGCACACGAATACAGAATTCACCCCTCCACTTT
TRBV5-4	-	TRBJ2-2	TRBD1	CASSSRQGADTGELFF	TGTGCCAGCAGCTCCCGACAGGGGGCAGACACCGGGGAGCTGTTTTTT
TRBV6-9	-	TRBJ2-2	TRBD2	CASSFSGTINTGELFF	TGTGCCAGCAGTTTTTCCGGGACTATAAACACCGGGGAGCTGTTTTTT
TRBV5-1	many	TRBJ2-3	TRBD1	CASSLDRGTDTQYF	TGCGCCAGCAGCTTGGACAGGGGGACGGATACGCAGTATTTT
TRBV3-1/TRBV3-2	-	TRBJ1-2	-	CASTLRGGGYTF	TGTGCCAGCACCCTAAGGGGTGGTGGCTACACCTTC
TRBV3-1/TRBV3-2	-	TRBJ1-4	-	CASRKGEANEKLFF	TGTGCCAGCAGGAAAGGGGAGGCTAATGAAAAACTGTTTTTT
TRBV6-1	medium-sized	TRBJ1-1	-	CASSEASWNTEAFF	TGTGCCAGCAGTGAAGCCAGTTGGAACACTGAAGCTTTCTTT
TRBV3-1/TRBV3-2	-	TRBJ2-7	TRBD2	CASSPTGGPRSYEQYF	TGTGCCAGCAGCCCTACGGGGGGGCCTAGGTCCTACGAGCAGTACTTC
TRBV20-1	few	TRBJ2-7	-	CSASRPSASYEQYF	TGCAGTGCTAGTAGGCCTAGCGCTTCCTACGAGCAGTACTTC
TRBV27	-	TRBJ1-3	-	CASSLRGASGNTIYF	TGTGCCAGCAGTTTACGGGGGGCCTCTGGAAACACCATATATTTT
TRBV9	once	TRBJ2-5	TRBD1	CASSAFAGTGGETQYF	TGTGCCAGCAGCGCCTTTGCCGGGACAGGGGGAGAGACCCAGTACTTC
TRBV10-3	few	TRBJ1-1	-	CAISGRGGGAAAFF	TGTGCCATCAGTGGGCGAGGTGGAGGGGCCGCAGCTTTCTTT
TRBV7-8	-	TRBJ2-7	-	CASSPLGGAVSYEQYF	TGTGCCAGCAGCCCTCTAGGGGGGGCCGTTTCGTACGAGCAGTACTTC
TRBV5-5	-	TRBJ1-2	-	CASSLRDGSYGYTF	TGTGCCAGCAGCTTGCGGGATGGCAGCTATGGCTACACCTTC
TRBV19	-	TRBJ2-3	TRBD2	CASKLVASGGARTDTQYF	TGTGCCAGTAAATTGGTGGCTAGCGGGGGGGCGAGGACAGATACGCAGTATTTT
TRBV5-5	-	TRBJ1-1	TRBD1	CASSLEQGERNRAFF	TGTGCCAGCAGCTTGGAGCAGGGGGAGCGGAATAGGGCTTTCTTT
TRBV18	-	TRBJ1-5	-	CASSPGLQPQHF	TGTGCCAGCTCACCAGGGCTACAGCCCCAGCATTTT
TRBV11-3	-	TRBJ2-5	-	CASSLVPGAPETQYF	TGTGCCAGCAGCTTAGTCCCTGGGGCCCCAGAGACCCAGTACTTC
TRBV24-1	-	TRBJ1-2	-	CATSEGGDLYGYTF	TGTGCCACCAGTGAAGGAGGAGATTTATATGGCTACACCTTC
TRBV11-2	-	TRBJ1-2	-	CASSLVSRGGYTF	TGTGCCAGCAGCTTAGTAAGTCGTGGCGGCTACACCTTC
TRBV5-8	-	TRBJ1-3	-	CASMRGGSYSGNTIYF	TGTGCCAGCATGCGTGGGGGCAGTTACTCTGGAAACACCATATATTTT
TRBV14	-	TRBJ2-2	TRBD2	CASSQFPTGGTSPGWTNTGELFF	TGTGCCAGCAGCCAGTTCCCAACCGGGGGGACCTCGCCCGGGTGGACAAACACCGGGGAGCTGTTTTTT
TRBV20-1	-	TRBJ1-1	TRBD1	CSASPRGRWATEAFF	TGCAGTGCTAGTCCGAGGGGGCGCTGGGCCACTGAAGCTTTCTTT
TRBV6-2/TRBV6-3	-	TRBJ2-1	-	CASSYSGQSLSYNEQFF	TGTGCCAGCAGTTACTCGGGGCAGTCGTTGAGCTACAATGAGCAGTTCTTC
TRBV9	few	TRBJ1-5	TRBD1	CASSEGQGNQPQHF	TGTGCCAGCAGCGAGGGACAGGGTAATCAGCCCCAGCATTTT
TRBV6-5	-	TRBJ1-1	-	CASSSVNTEAFF	TGTGCCAGCAGTTCTGTAAATACTGAAGCTTTCTTT
TRBV7-2	-	TRBJ2-6	-	CASSLVLSGANVLTF	TGTGCCAGCAGCTTAGTCCTCTCTGGGGCCAACGTCCTGACTTTC
TRBV19	-	TRBJ1-3	-	CASSIDPRTAGNTIYF	TGTGCCAGTAGTATAGATCCGAGGACAGCTGGAAACACCATATATTTT
TRBV19	-	TRBJ2-7	-	CASSGGGAYEQYF	TGTGCCAGTAGTGGAGGGGGGGCCTACGAGCAGTACTTC
TRBV29-1	-	TRBJ2-5	TRBD1	CSVPGQGVETQYF	TGCAGCGTCCCGGGACAGGGGGTAGAGACCCAGTACTTC
TRBV7-9	once	TRBJ1-1	TRBD1	CASSRSPGTGISEAFF	TGTGCCAGCAGCCGTTCCCCCGGGACAGGGATCTCTGAAGCTTTCTTT
TRBV7-2	-	TRBJ2-1	-	CASSLSGNSYNEQFF	TGTGCCAGCAGCCTTAGCGGAAATTCCTACAATGAGCAGTTCTTC
TRBV18	-	TRBJ2-5	TRBD2	CASSKLAVQETQYF	TGTGCCAGCTCTAAACTAGCGGTCCAAGAGACCCAGTACTTC
TRBV4-3	-	TRBJ2-4	TRBD2	CASSQRIAGEGVAKNIQYF	TGCGCCAGCAGCCAAAGAATAGCGGGAGAGGGGGTAGCCAAAAACATTCAGTACTTC
TRBV21-1	-	TRBJ2-1	-	CASSKSGGPPGEQFF	TGTGCCAGCAGCAAGAGCGGGGGCCCTCCAGGTGAGCAGTTCTTC
TRBV19	once	TRBJ2-7	TRBD1	CASYRGPYEQYF	TGTGCCAGCTACAGGGGGCCCTACGAGCAGTACTTC
TRBV6-4	-	TRBJ1-2	-	CASGERGGYTF	TGTGCCAGCGGTGAACGGGGTGGCTACACCTTC
TRBV19	-	TRBJ2-5	-	CASSTTRGETQYF	TGTGCCAGTAGTACCACTAGAGGGGAGACCCAGTACTTC
TRBV7-2	-	TRBJ2-1	TRBD2	CASSLRRAGGVNEQFF	TGTGCCAGCAGCCTCCGGCGGGCGGGAGGAGTAAATGAGCAGTTCTTC